The clone carrying this T cell receptor beta chain has just a few counts. CDR3 length: 12 residues. Germline-derived CDR1 and CDR2 are DFQATT and SNEGSKA (reference sequence). Germline trimming cut 5 bases from V and 6 bases from J; bases unmatched to any gene: 2. The data were obtained in a study of blood T cells in healthy people across ages. Combining a sample-barcoded 5' primer with a J-beta primer mix, a second PCR ran for roughly 7 to 11 cycles. A 12-random-nucleotide template-switch adaptor tagged each cDNA molecule. Every sample produced at least 2.5 million CDR3-containing paired-end reads. TCRdb re-derived calls from the 5' RACE reads in MiXCR, one entry per CDR3 protein. This table holds approximately 960,000 distinct CDR3 sequences, around 29% found once. This sample also appeared in a second study, on T cells of mothers and their children. That work states: Mothers gave over 8.5 million TCR beta CDR3 reads each, and children 2.5 million to 3.5 million each. Relative to unrelated pairs, biologically related mother-child dyads exhibited marginally greater, non-significant overlap.

The TCR was taken from a woman aged 40 to 50 in good health. Sequencing input: blood. The genes are TRBV20-1 and TRBJ1-2; 11 bases align to TRBD1. The CDR3 here is CSAADRGHGYTF. In DNA, the CDR3 is TGCAGTGCTGCGGACAGGGGGCATGGCTACACCTTC.